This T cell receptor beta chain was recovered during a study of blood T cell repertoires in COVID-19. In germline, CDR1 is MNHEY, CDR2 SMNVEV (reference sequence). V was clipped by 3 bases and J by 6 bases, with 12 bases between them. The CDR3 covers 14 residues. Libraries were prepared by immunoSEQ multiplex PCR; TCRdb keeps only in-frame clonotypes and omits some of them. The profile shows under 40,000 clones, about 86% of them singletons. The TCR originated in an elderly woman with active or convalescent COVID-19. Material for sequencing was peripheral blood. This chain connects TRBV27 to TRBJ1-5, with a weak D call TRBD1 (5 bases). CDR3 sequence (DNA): TGTGCCAGCAGTTTCCAGGGCAACGGTCAGCCCCAGCATTTT. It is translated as CASSFQGNGQPQHF.